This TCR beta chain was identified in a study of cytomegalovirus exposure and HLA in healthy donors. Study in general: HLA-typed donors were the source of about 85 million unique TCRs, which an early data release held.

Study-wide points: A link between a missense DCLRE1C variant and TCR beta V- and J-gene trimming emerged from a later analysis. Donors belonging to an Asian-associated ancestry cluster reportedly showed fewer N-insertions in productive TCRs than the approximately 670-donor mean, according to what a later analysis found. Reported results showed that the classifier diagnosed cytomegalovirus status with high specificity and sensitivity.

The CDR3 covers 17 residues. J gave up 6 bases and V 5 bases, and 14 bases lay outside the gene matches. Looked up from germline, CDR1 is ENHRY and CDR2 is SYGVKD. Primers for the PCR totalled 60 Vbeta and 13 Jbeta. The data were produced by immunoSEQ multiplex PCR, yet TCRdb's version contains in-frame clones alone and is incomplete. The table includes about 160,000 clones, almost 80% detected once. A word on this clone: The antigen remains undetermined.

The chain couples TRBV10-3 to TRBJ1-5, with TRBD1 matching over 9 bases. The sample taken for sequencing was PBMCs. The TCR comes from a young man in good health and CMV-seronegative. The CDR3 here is CAISPSGTGYGGQPQHF. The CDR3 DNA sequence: TGTGCCATCAGTCCGTCCGGGACAGGGTACGGCGGTCAGCCCCAGCATTTT.